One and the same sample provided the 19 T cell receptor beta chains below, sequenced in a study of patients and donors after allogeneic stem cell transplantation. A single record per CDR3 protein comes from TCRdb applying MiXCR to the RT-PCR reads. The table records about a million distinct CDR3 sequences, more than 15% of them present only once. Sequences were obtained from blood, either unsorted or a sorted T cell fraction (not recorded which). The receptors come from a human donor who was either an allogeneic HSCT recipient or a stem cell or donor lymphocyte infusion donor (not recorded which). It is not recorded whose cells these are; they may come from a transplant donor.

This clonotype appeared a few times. CDR3 DNA sequence: TGTGCCAGCAGTTTTGGGGGTCGACGGCCCCAGCATTTT. Amino acid sequence: CASSFGGRRPQHF. The V call is TRBV12-3 or TRBV12-4, the J call TRBJ1-5; a possible D gene is TRBD1 (5 bases). Trimming left V 3 bases short and J 9 bases short, with 12 bases between. The CDR3 runs 13 residues.

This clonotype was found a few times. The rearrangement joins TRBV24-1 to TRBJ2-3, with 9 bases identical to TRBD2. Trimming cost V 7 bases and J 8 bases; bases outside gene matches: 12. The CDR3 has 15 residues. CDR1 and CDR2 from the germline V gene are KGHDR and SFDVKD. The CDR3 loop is CATSGGGALVATQYF. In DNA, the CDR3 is TGTGCCACCAGCGGCGGGGGGGCCTTGGTTGCTACGCAGTATTTT.

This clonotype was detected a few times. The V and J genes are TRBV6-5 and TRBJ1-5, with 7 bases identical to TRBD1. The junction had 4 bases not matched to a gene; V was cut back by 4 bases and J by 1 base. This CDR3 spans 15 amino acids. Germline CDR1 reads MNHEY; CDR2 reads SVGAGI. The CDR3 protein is CASSSLTGSNQPQHF. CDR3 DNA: TGTGCCAGCAGTTCCCTGACAGGGAGCAATCAGCCCCAGCATTTT.

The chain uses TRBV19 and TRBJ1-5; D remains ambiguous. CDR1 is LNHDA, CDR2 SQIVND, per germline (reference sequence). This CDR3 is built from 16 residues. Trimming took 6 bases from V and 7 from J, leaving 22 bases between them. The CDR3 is CASRPPGQVFRQPQHF. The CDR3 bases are TGTGCCAGTAGGCCCCCTGGGCAAGTCTTCAGGCAGCCCCAGCATTTT.

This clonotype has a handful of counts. The CDR3, as DNA: TGTGCCAGCTCACCTCGACAGGGAATGGGAGAGACCCAGTACTTC. Its translation: CASSPRQGMGETQYF. The rearrangement uses TRBV18 and TRBJ2-5; 7 nucleotides agree with TRBD1. This CDR3 is 15 amino acids long. The V gene's germline CDR1 is KGHSH and CDR2 LQKENI. The V segment lost 3 bases and the J segment 4 bases; nucleotides outside the gene matches: 8.

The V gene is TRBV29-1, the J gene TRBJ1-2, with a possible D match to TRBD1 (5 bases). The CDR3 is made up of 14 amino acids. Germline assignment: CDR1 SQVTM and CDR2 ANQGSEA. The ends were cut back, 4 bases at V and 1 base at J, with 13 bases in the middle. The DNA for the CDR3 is TGCAGCGTTGCAGCTGGGGCCCGTAACTATGGCTACACCTTC. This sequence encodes CSVAAGARNYGYTF.

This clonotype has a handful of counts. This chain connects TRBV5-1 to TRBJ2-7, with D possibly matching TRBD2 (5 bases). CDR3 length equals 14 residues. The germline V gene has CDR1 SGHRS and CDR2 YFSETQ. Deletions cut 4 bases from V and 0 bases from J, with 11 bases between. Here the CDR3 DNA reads TGCGCCAGCAGCAAGGGTGGGAGCTCCTACGAGCAGTACTTC. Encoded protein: CASSKGGSSYEQYF.

Written as DNA, the CDR3 is TGCAGTGCTAGAGAACCGGGAGGGAGGGGAGCGGCCAAAAACATTCAGTACTTC. Its translation: CSAREPGGRGAAKNIQYF. The chain uses TRBV20-1 and TRBJ2-4; TRBD2 matches at 8 bases. The V gene end was trimmed by 0 bases and the J gene end by 1 base; junction bases not matched to a gene: 11. CDR1 is DFQATT, CDR2 SNEGSKA, per germline (reference sequence). CDR3 size: 18 residues.

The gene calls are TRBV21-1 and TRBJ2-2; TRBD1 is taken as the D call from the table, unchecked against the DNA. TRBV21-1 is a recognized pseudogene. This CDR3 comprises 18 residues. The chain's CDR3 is CASSKRTGMGPNTGELFF. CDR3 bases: TGTGCCAGCAGCAAAAGGACAGGGATGGGGCCTAACACCGGGGAGCTGTTTTTT.

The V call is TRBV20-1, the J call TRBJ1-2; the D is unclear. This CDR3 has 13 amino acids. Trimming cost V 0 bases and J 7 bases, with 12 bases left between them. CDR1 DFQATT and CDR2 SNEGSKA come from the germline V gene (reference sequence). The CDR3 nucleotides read TGCAGTGCTAGAGATGGCAGGACGGGTGGCTACACCTTC. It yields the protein CSARDGRTGGYTF.

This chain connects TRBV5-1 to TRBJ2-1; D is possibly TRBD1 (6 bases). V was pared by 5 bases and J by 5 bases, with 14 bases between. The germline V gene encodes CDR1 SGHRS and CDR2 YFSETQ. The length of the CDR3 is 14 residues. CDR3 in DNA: TGCGCCAGCAGTCCAGGACAGAGACACAATGAGCAGTTCTTC. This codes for CASSPGQRHNEQFF.

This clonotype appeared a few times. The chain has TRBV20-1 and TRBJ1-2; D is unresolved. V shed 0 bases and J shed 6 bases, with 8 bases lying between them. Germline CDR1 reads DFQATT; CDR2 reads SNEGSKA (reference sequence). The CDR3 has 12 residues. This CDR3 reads CSARDEGNGYTF. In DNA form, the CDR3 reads TGCAGTGCTAGAGATGAGGGTAATGGCTACACCTTC.

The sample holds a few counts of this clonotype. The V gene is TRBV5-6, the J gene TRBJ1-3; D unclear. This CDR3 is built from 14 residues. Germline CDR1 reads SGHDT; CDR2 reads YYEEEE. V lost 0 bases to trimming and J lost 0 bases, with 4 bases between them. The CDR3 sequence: CASSLDRSGNTIYF. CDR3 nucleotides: TGTGCCAGCAGCTTGGACCGCTCTGGAAACACCATATATTTT.

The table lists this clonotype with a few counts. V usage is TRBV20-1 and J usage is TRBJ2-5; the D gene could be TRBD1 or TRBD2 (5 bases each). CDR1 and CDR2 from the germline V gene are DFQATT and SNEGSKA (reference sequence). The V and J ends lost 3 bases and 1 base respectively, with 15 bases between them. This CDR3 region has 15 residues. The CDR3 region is CSASRGAGGQETQYF. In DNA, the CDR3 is TGCAGTGCTAGCAGAGGGGCTGGCGGCCAAGAGACCCAGTACTTC.

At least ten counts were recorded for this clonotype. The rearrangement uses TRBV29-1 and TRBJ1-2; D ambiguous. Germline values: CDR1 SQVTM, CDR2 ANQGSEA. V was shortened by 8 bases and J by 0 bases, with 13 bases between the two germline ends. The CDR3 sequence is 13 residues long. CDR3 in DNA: TGCAGCATTCGGCGGCATCCTAACTATGGCTACACCTTC. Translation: CSIRRHPNYGYTF.

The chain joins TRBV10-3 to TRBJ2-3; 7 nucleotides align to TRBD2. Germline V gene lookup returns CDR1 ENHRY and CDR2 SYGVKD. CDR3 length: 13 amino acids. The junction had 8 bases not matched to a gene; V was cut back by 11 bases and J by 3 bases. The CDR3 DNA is TGTGCCTTCCGGACTAGTAGTACAGATACGCAGTATTTT. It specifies CAFRTSSTDTQYF.

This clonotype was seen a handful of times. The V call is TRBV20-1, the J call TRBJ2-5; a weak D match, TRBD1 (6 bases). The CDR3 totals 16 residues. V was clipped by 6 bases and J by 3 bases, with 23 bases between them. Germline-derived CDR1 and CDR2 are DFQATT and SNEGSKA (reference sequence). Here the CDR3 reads CSASTVSRGTKETQYF. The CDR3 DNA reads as TGCAGTGCATCCACCGTATCGAGGGGGACCAAAGAGACCCAGTACTTC.

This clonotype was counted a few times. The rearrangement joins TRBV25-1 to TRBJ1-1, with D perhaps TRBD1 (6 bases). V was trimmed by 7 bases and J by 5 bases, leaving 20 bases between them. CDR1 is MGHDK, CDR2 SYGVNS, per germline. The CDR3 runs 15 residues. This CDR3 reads CASTPAGGGWTEAFF. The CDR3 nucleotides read TGTGCCAGCACCCCCGCGGGTGGGGGCTGGACTGAAGCTTTCTTT.

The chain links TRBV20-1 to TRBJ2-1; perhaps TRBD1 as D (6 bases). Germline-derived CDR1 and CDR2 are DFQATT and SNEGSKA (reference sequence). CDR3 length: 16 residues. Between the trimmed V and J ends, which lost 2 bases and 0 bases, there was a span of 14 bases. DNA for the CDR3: TGCAGTGCTAGACCTATCACAGGGAGCTCCTACAATGAGCAGTTCTTC. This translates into CSARPITGSSYNEQFF.